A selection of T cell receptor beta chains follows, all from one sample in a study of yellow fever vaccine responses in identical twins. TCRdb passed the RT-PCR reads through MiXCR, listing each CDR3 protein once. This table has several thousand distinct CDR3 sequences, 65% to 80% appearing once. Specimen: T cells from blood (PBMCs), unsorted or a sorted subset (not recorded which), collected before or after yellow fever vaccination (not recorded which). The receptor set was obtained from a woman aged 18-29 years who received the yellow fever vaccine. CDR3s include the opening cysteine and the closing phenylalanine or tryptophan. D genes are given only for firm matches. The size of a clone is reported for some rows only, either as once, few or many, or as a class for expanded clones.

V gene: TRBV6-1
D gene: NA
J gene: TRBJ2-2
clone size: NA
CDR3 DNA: TGTGCCAGCGGGGCGGACACCGGGGAGCTGTTTTTT
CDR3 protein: CASGADTGELFF

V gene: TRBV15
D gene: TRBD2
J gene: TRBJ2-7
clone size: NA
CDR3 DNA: TGTGCCACCAGCAGAGGAAGCGGGGGGGGCTCCTACGAGCAGTACTTC
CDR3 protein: CATSRGSGGGSYEQYF

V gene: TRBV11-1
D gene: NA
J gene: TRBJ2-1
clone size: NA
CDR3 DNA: TGTGCCAGCAGCTTTGGGGACTTCAATGAGCAGTTCTTC
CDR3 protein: CASSFGDFNEQFF

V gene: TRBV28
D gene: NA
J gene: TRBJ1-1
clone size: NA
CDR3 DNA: TGTGCCAGCAGTTTCCCCACGGTAGGAGGTACTGAAGCTTTCTTT
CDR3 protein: CASSFPTVGGTEAFF

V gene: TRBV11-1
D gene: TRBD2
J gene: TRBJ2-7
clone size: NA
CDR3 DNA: TGTGCCAGCAGCTTAGCTGGGAGGGACTACGAGCAGTACTTC
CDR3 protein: CASSLAGRDYEQYF

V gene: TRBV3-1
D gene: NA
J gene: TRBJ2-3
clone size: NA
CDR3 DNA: TGTGCCAGCCGGGCTAGCGGCACAGATACGCAGTATTTT
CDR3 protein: CASRASGTDTQYF

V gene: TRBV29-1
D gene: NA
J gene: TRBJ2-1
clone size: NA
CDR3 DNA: TGCAGCATGTTCGCGTACCTGAACAATGAGCAGTTCTTC
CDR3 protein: CSMFAYLNNEQFF

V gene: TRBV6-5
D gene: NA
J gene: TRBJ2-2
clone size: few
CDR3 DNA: TGTGCCAGCAGTTACATAAACACCGGGGAGCTGTTTTTT
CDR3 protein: CASSYINTGELFF

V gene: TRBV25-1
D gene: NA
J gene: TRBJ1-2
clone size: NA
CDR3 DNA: TGTGCCAGCAGGACAAACTATGGCTACACCTTC
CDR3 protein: CASRTNYGYTF

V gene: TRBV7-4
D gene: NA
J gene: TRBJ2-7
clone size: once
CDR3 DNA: TGTGCCAGCAGCTTAGCAGGTGTGGGGTCTATCGTCTACGAGCAGTACTTC
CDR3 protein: CASSLAGVGSIVYEQYF

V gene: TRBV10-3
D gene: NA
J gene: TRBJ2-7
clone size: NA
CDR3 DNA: TGTGCCATCAGTGCAAATGGGGTGGACGAGCAGTACTTC
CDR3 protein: CAISANGVDEQYF